A selection of T cell receptor beta chains follows, all from one sample in a study of OX40 agonist ivuxolimab in advanced cancers. Sequenced by immunoSEQ multiplex PCR; TCRdb stores in-frame clones only, minus some. The table lists 23,000 or so clones, about 83% of them singletons. Source: CD4+ or CD8+ T cells sorted from blood, taken in a trial of the OX40 agonist ivuxolimab. These receptors were collected from an adult with an advanced solid tumor such as melanoma, head and neck, liver or kidney cancer. CDR3s include the opening cysteine and the closing phenylalanine or tryptophan. The D gene is left open where the match is weak. The size of a clone is reported for some rows only, either as once, few or many, or as a class for expanded clones.

clone size | J gene | V gene | D gene | CDR3 DNA | CDR3 protein
. | TRBJ2-7 | TRBV6-5 | . | TGTGCCAGCAGCCCTGCGTGGGTTTACGAGCAGTACTTC | CASSPAWVYEQYF
. | TRBJ2-3 | TRBV15 | . | TGTGCCACCAGCAGAGATAGGGTCACCCGGGCGGATACGCAGTATTTT | CATSRDRVTRADTQYF
. | TRBJ2-2 | TRBV12-5 | TRBD1 | TGTGCTAGTGGTGATCAAGACAGGGGCACCGGGGAGCTGTTTTTT | CASGDQDRGTGELFF
. | TRBJ1-1 | TRBV7-9 | . | TGTGCCAGCAGCTTGGGGGCGGGAACTGAAGCTTTCTTT | CASSLGAGTEAFF
. | TRBJ2-1 | TRBV19 | . | TGTGCCAGTAGTATAGATCTGACGGGAGAAGGCTTCCTCTACAATGAGCAGTTCTTC | CASSIDLTGEGFLYNEQFF
. | TRBJ2-7 | TRBV19 | . | TGTGCCAGTAGTATAGATGGACGGGAATCCTACGAGCAGTACTTC | CASSIDGRESYEQYF
medium-sized | TRBJ1-2 | TRBV2 | . | TGTGCCAGCAGTGAGGGGACAAACTATGGCTACACCTTC | CASSEGTNYGYTF
. | TRBJ2-6 | TRBV7-9 | . | TGTGCCAGCAGCTTTCCGGGACCTGGGGCCAACGTCCTGACTTTC | CASSFPGPGANVLTF
. | TRBJ2-7 | TRBV13 | . | TGTGCCAGCAGCTTAAGGGGAGGCTACGAGCAGTACTTC | CASSLRGGYEQYF
. | TRBJ2-1 | TRBV14 | . | TGTGCCAGCAGCCAAGAAACGTTGGGAGATGAGCAGTTCTTC | CASSQETLGDEQFF
. | TRBJ2-3 | TRBV6-5 | . | TGTGCCAGCAGTCCGACCACCACAGATACGCAGTATTTT | CASSPTTTDTQYF
once | TRBJ2-3 | TRBV7-3 | . | TGTGCCAGCAGCTTATCCCCGTCCCCCCAAGATACGCAGTATTTT | CASSLSPSPQDTQYF
. | TRBJ2-3 | TRBV10-1 | . | TGCGCCAGCAGTGAGATGAGCACAGATACGCAGTATTTT | CASSEMSTDTQYF
. | TRBJ2-7 | TRBV6-1 | . | TGTGCCAGCAGTGAAGGCAGTTTCTACGAGCAGTACTTC | CASSEGSFYEQYF
. | TRBJ2-5 | TRBV6-5 | TRBD1 | TGTGCCAGCACCCTTACAGGGGGTCGGCAAGAGACCCAGTACTTC | CASTLTGGRQETQYF
. | TRBJ2-2 | TRBV6-6 | TRBD1 | TGTGCCAGCAGTTTCAGACAGGGTCGGATTGCCGGGGAGCTGTTTTTT | CASSFRQGRIAGELFF
. | TRBJ2-3 | TRBV5-6 | . | TGTGCCAGCAGCGGGGTAGAGGGGGGGTCGGGCACAGATACGCAGTATTTT | CASSGVEGGSGTDTQYF
once | TRBJ2-7 | TRBV9 | . | TGTGCCAGCAGCTCCCGGGACCTCTCCTACGAGCAGTACTTC | CASSSRDLSYEQYF
. | TRBJ2-3 | TRBV19 | . | TGTGCCAGTAGTCTCGGACCAGTCGGAGATACGCAGTATTTT | CASSLGPVGDTQYF